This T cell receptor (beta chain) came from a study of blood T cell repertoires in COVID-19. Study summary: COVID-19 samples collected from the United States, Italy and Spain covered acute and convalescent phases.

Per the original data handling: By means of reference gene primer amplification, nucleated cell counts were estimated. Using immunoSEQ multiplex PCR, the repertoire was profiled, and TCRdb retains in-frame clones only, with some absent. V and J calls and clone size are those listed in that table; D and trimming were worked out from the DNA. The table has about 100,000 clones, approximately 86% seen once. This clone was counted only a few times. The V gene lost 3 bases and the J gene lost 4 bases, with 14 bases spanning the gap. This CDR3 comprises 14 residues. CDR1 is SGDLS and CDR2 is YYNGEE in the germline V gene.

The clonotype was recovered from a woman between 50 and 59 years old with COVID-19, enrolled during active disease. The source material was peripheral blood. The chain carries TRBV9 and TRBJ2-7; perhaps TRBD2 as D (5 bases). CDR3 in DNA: TGTGCCAGCAGCGCCTCAGGAGGCGGGTACGAGCAGTACTTC. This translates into CASSASGGGYEQYF.